This T cell receptor (beta chain) is from a study of blood T cell repertoires in COVID-19. Across the study: The United States, Italy and Spain provided the acute and convalescent COVID-19 samples. The analysed material was cDNA or gDNA that came from T cells, B-cell-depleted T cells, or PBMCs.

Enrolment of Seattle patients took place during active infection, and they were followed longitudinally. Original processing methods: The assay estimated nucleated cells by amplifying reference gene primers. Clones were read by immunoSEQ multiplex PCR, and TCRdb kept only the in-frame ones, dropping some. V and J calls and clone size come straight from that table; D and trimming were deduced from the DNA. The sample has about 220,000 clones, roughly 85% seen once. V was pared by 5 bases and J by 0 bases, with 8 bases between. The CDR3 totals 13 residues. Germline loops: CDR1 MNHEY, CDR2 SVGEGT. Input material: peripheral blood. The chain carries TRBV6-2 or TRBV6-3 and TRBJ2-7; no clear D. The receptor comes from a woman in her 70s with COVID-19, enrolled during active disease. CDR3: CASSRLSSYEQYF. As DNA, the CDR3 is TGTGCCAGCAGTCGTTTGAGCTCCTACGAGCAGTACTTC.